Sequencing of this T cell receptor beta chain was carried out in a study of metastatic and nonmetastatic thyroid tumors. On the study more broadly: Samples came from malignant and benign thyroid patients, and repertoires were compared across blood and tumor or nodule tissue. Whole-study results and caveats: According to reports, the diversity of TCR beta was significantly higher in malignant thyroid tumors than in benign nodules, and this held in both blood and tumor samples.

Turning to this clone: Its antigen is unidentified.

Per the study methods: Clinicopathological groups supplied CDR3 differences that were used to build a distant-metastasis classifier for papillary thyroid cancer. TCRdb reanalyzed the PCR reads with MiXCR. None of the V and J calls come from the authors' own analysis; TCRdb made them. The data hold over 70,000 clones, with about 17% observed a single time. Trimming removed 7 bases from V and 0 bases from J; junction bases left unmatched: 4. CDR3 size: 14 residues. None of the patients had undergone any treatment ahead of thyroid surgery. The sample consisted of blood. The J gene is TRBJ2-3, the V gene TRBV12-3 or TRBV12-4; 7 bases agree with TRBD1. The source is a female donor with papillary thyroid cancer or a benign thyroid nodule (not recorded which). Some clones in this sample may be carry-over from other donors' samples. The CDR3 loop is CASKGQLSTDTQYF. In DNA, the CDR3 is TGTGCCAGCAAGGGACAGTTAAGCACAGATACGCAGTATTTT.